This T cell receptor beta chain was documented in a study of patients and donors after allogeneic stem cell transplantation. TCRdb reanalysed the RT-PCR reads using MiXCR and keeps one entry per CDR3 protein. The repertoire has about a million distinct CDR3 sequences, 18% of them found once; the top ten carry under 6.5%. This clonotype originated in a human donor who was either an allogeneic HSCT recipient or a stem cell or donor lymphocyte infusion donor (not recorded which). It is not recorded whose cells these are; they may come from a transplant donor. Sequenced: blood, either unsorted or a sorted T cell fraction (not recorded which).

The DNA of the CDR3 is TGTGCCAGCAGCATCGGACAGGCCACAGATACGCAGTATTTT. Its translation: CASSIGQATDTQYF. The V gene is TRBV11-3, the J gene TRBJ2-3; 7 positions match TRBD1. CDR3 size: 14 residues. Germline-derived CDR1 and CDR2 are SGHNT and YENEEA. J gave up 2 bases and V 5 bases, and 4 bases lay outside the gene matches.